This TCR beta chain was identified during a study of blood T cell repertoires in COVID-19. The data were produced by immunoSEQ multiplex PCR, yet TCRdb's version contains in-frame clones alone and is incomplete. The repertoire holds about 140,000 clones, with about 88% as singletons. The V gene lost 2 bases and the J gene lost 10 bases, with 6 bases spanning the gap. Germline V CDR1 and CDR2: SEHNR, FQNEAQ (reference sequence). CDR3 length: 11 residues. Sequenced sample: peripheral blood. The clonotype comes from a human donor with COVID-19, enrolled during active disease. The donor label of this sample is uncertain. V usage is TRBV7-9 and J usage is TRBJ2-1, with D unresolved. CDR3 amino acids: CASSLWSEQFF. The CDR3 DNA reads as TGTGCCAGCAGCTTATGGAGCGAGCAGTTCTTC. Filled out from reference TRBV7-9 and TRBJ2-1, the complete variable domain reads DTGVSQNPRHKITKRGQNVTFRCDPISEHNRLYWYRQTLGQGPEFLTYFQNEAQLEKSRLLSDRFSAERPKGSFSTLEIQRTEQGDSAMYLCASSLWSEQFFGPGTRLTVL.